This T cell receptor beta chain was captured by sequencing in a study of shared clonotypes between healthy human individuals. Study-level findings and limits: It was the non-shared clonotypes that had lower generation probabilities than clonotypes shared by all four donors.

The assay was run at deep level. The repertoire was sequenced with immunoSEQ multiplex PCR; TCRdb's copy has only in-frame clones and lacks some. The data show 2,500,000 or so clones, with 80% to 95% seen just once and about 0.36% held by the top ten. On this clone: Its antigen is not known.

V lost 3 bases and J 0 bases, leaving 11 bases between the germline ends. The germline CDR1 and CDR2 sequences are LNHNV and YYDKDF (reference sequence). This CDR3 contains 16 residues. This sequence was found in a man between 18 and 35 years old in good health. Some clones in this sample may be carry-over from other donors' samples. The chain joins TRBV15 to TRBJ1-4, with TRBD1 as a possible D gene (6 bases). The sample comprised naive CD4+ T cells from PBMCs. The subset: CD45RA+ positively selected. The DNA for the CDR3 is TGTGCCACCAGCAGCAACAGGGCCGCAACTAATGAAAAACTGTTTTTT. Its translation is CATSSNRAATNEKLFF.